This T cell receptor (beta chain) was captured by sequencing in a study of blood T cells in healthy people across ages. Every donor contributed around 10 milliliters of peripheral blood by blood draw. CDR1 is ENHRY, CDR2 SYGVKD, per germline. The CDR3 is 17 residues long. Trimming took 0 bases from V and 0 from J, leaving 14 bases between them. For the second PCR, which ran for about 6 to 12 cycles, a sample-barcoded 5' primer and a J-beta primer mix were used. Every cDNA was tagged by a template-switch adaptor with 12 random nucleotides. TCRdb re-analysed the 5' RACE reads in MiXCR, keeping a single row per CDR3 protein. The sample carries about 570,000 distinct CDR3 sequences, 27% recorded once.

This TCR was sampled from a woman in her 70s in good health. The chain links TRBV10-3 to TRBJ1-1; D not certain. The sequenced sample consisted of blood. The CDR3 loop reads CAISESISSIMNTEAFF. DNA for the CDR3: TGTGCCATCAGTGAGTCCATTTCATCTATCATGAACACTGAAGCTTTCTTT.